The 21 T cell receptor beta chains reported below all come from one sample, sequenced in a study of T-cell reconstitution after alpha-beta-depleted transplantation in children. Unique molecular identifiers featured in how the TCRbeta library was prepared. From the PCR reads, TCRdb called clonotypes with MiXCR, one entry per CDR3 protein. In the table there are 530,000 or so distinct CDR3 sequences, over 25% of which are singletons. Sequencing used PBMCs, obtained before TCRalphabeta/CD19-depleted stem cell transplant. Source of these receptors: a boy in the first two years of life with Wiskott-Aldrich syndrome, due to receive a stem cell transplant.

V is TRBV7-2 and J is TRBJ2-5; tentatively, D is TRBD2 (5 bases). Per germline, CDR1 SGHTA and CDR2 FQGNSA. The CDR3 is 16 residues long. V was cut by 2 bases and J by 2 bases, with 15 bases left in between. The CDR3 sequence is CASSLSLASSQETQYF. CDR3 nucleotides: TGTGCCAGCAGCTTAAGTCTAGCATCGAGTCAAGAGACCCAGTACTTC.

This chain joins TRBV7-9 and TRBJ1-2, with a tentative D call TRBD1 (6 bases). Trimming pared 5 bases from V and 3 bases from J, leaving 19 bases between. Germline CDR1 is SEHNR and CDR2 is FQNEAQ (reference sequence). This CDR3 is built from 16 residues. CDR3 protein: CASSPQARGRDYGYTF. The CDR3 region has the DNA TGTGCCAGCAGCCCTCAGGCCAGGGGAAGGGACTATGGCTACACCTTC.

The chain links TRBV5-1 to TRBJ2-7; D is perhaps TRBD1 or TRBD2 (5 bases each). Germline V CDR1 and CDR2: SGHRS, YFSETQ. V was trimmed by 4 bases and J by 0 bases, leaving 14 bases between them. The CDR3 is made up of 15 amino acids. The CDR3 region has the DNA TGCGCCAGCAGCCTAGGGACCAATCCCTCCTACGAGCAGTACTTC. This gives the protein CASSLGTNPSYEQYF.

This sequence joins TRBV29-1 and TRBJ2-5, with 11 positions matching TRBD1. Germline values: CDR1 SQVTM, CDR2 ANQGSEA. The CDR3 covers 13 residues. V gave up 7 bases and J gave up 5 bases; unmatched junction bases: 6. CDR3: CSAGTGGVETQYF. In nucleotides, the CDR3 is TGCAGCGCAGGGACAGGGGGGGTTGAGACCCAGTACTTC. The full variable domain, completed using reference TRBV29-1 and TRBJ2-5, is SAVISQKPSRDICQRGTSLTIQCQVDSQVTMMFWYRQQPGQSLTLIATANQGSEATYESGFVIDKFPISRPNLTFSTLTVSNMSPEDSSIYLCSAGTGGVETQYFGPGTRLLVL.

Worth noting for this clonotype: Germline and junction disagree at one end, which may indicate a read error. The chain employs TRBV6-1 and TRBJ2-3, with 12 bases matching TRBD2. Germline V lookup: CDR1 MNHNS, CDR2 SASEGT. The CDR3 length is 18 residues. CDR3 in DNA: TGTGCCAGCAGCCGACTAGCGGGAGTTGGTCGTGGCACAGATCCGCAGTATTTT. Translation: CASSRLAGVGRGTDPQYF.

This clonotype was seen repeatedly, ten times or more. This chain links TRBV20-1 with TRBJ2-5, with D possibly matching TRBD2 (6 bases). The germline V and J ends were trimmed by 0 bases and 2 bases, with 10 bases remaining between them. Looked up from germline, CDR1 is DFQATT and CDR2 is SNEGSKA (reference sequence). This CDR3 is 14 amino acids long. CDR3: CSARDRRGQETQYF. The CDR3 DNA sequence: TGCAGTGCTAGAGATCGGAGGGGTCAAGAGACCCAGTACTTC.

This clonotype was seen only a few times. The chain links TRBV3-1 to TRBJ1-1; 11 positions match TRBD1. There are 15 residues in the CDR3. From germline, CDR1 is LGHDT and CDR2 YNNKEL (reference sequence). Unmatched junction bases numbered 2, after V lost 0 bases and J lost 5 bases. The CDR3 DNA is TGTGCCAGCAGCCAAGATTGGGACAGGGGGACTGAAGCTTTCTTT. This encodes CASSQDWDRGTEAFF.

The rearrangement joins TRBV20-1 to TRBJ2-3; D is ambiguous. CDR1 is DFQATT, CDR2 SNEGSKA, per germline (reference sequence). This CDR3 comprises 12 residues. Trimming stripped 3 bases from V and 4 bases from J, with 8 bases between. DNA of the CDR3: TGCAGTGCTAGGGCTCAGGCAGATACGCAGTATTTT. Its translation is CSARAQADTQYF.

The rearrangement links TRBV7-9 to TRBJ2-7, with TRBD1 matching over 10 bases. This CDR3 contains 16 residues. V trimming: 5 bases; J trimming: 2 bases; junction bases outside the gene matches: 9. Germline-derived CDR1 and CDR2 are SEHNR and FQNEAQ (reference sequence). In nucleotides, the CDR3 is TGTGCCAGCAGCCTAAACCGGGACAGGGGAGCCTACGAGCAGTACTTC. Protein: CASSLNRDRGAYEQYF.

This chain links TRBV4-2 with TRBJ2-5; 10 bases line up with TRBD2. CDR1 LGHNA and CDR2 YNFKEQ come from the germline V gene. This CDR3 has 14 amino acids. The trim removed 6 bases at V and 2 bases at J, leaving 3 bases unmatched. CDR3 nucleotides: TGTGCCAGCAGGAGCGGGAGGGGACAAGAGACCCAGTACTTC. This encodes CASRSGRGQETQYF.

The chain uses TRBV5-1 and TRBJ1-1; 8 nucleotides align to TRBD1. Germline V CDR1 and CDR2: SGHRS, YFSETQ. V was clipped by 4 bases and J by 5 bases; unmatched bases: 7. The CDR3 loop spans 14 amino acids. CDR3 residues: CASSHGQGGTEAFF. The CDR3 DNA sequence: TGCGCCAGCAGCCACGGACAGGGAGGTACTGAAGCTTTCTTT.

The chain employs TRBV20-1 and TRBJ2-1; 11 nucleotides line up with TRBD2. The germline gives CDR1 DFQATT, CDR2 SNEGSKA (reference sequence). V lost 3 bases and J lost 1; bases outside the gene matches: 11. This CDR3 contains 18 residues. CDR3: CSASVAGLAAFSYNEQFF. The CDR3 DNA reads as TGCAGTGCTAGCGTGGCGGGACTAGCGGCCTTTTCCTACAATGAGCAGTTCTTC.

The J gene is TRBJ1-5, the V gene TRBV20-1, with D uncertain. Deletions cut 1 base from V and 4 bases from J, with 8 bases between. The CDR3 has 13 amino acids. Germline lookup yields CDR1 DFQATT and CDR2 SNEGSKA (reference sequence). This CDR3 reads CSARGRSNQPQHF. DNA for the CDR3: TGCAGTGCTAGAGGACGGTCAAATCAGCCCCAGCATTTT.

The V call is TRBV10-2, the J call TRBJ2-7; 10 bases line up with TRBD2. Unmatched junction bases numbered 13, after V lost 8 bases and J lost 6 bases. This CDR3 has 15 residues. Germline V CDR1 and CDR2: WSHSY, SAAADI. The CDR3 loop is CASRYFLSGRAEQYF. Here the CDR3 DNA reads TGCGCCAGCCGTTACTTTTTAAGCGGGAGGGCCGAGCAGTACTTC.

This clonotype was seen more than once but under ten times. The rearrangement uses TRBV6-1 and TRBJ1-3, with D maybe TRBD1 (5 bases). V was cut by 6 bases and J by 6 bases, with 15 bases left in between. The CDR3 extends over 14 amino acids. Germline values: CDR1 MNHNS, CDR2 SASEGT. CDR3 in amino acids: CASSLLGGENTIYF. The CDR3 bases are TGTGCCAGCAGCCTCCTCGGGGGTGAAAACACCATATATTTT.

The chain couples TRBV12-3 or TRBV12-4 to TRBJ1-1, with 7 nucleotides matching TRBD1. V shed 6 bases and J 5 bases; nucleotides not matched to a gene: 9. The CDR3 consists of 14 residues. The CDR3 reads CASSTDRVRTEAFF. For the CDR3, the DNA is TGTGCCAGCAGCACCGACAGGGTGAGGACTGAAGCTTTCTTT.

This chain joins TRBV29-1 and TRBJ2-2, with TRBD1 matching over 8 bases. With V trimmed by 7 bases and J by 3 bases, 4 bases remained unmatched. This CDR3 region has 13 residues. Looked up from germline, CDR1 is SQVTM and CDR2 is ANQGSEA. The CDR3 region has the DNA TGCAGCGCGGGACAGGCCTACACCGGGGAGCTGTTTTTT. As protein: CSAGQAYTGELFF.

The V gene is TRBV29-1, the J gene TRBJ1-1; possibly TRBD1 for D (5 bases). Germline loops: CDR1 SQVTM, CDR2 ANQGSEA. V lost 3 bases, J lost 4 bases, and 9 bases lay in between. This CDR3 contains 12 residues. CDR3 residues: CSVDTGGTEAFF. CDR3 sequence (DNA): TGCAGCGTTGACACCGGGGGCACTGAAGCTTTCTTT.

This clonotype is a singleton in its sample. V gene TRBV7-9 combines with J gene TRBJ2-7; D is unresolved. V was trimmed by 1 base and J by 6 bases, leaving 13 bases between them. The CDR3 covers 14 residues. The germline V gene has CDR1 SEHNR and CDR2 FQNEAQ (reference sequence). The CDR3 sequence is CASSLGAIVVEQYF. CDR3 nucleotides: TGTGCCAGCAGCTTAGGAGCGATTGTTGTCGAGCAGTACTTC.

V and J are TRBV7-8 and TRBJ1-5; D is unclear. Germline V lookup: CDR1 SGHVS, CDR2 FQNEAQ. CDR3 size: 18 residues. V was pared by 2 bases and J by 2 bases, with 19 bases between. The CDR3: CASSLRSVTRYGNQPQHF. Written as DNA, the CDR3 is TGTGCCAGCAGCTTACGTTCAGTAACGCGGTACGGCAATCAGCCCCAGCATTTT.

This clonotype was seen more than once but under ten times. This chain connects TRBV5-1 to TRBJ2-5; TRBD1 aligns across 8 bases. V lost 4 bases to trimming and J lost 5 bases; unmatched junction nucleotides: 10. The CDR3 is 15 residues long. Germline CDR1 SGHRS, CDR2 YFSETQ. The chain's CDR3 is CASSLDTTGVETQYF. CDR3 bases: TGCGCCAGCAGCCTAGATACGACAGGGGTGGAGACCCAGTACTTC.